This T cell receptor (beta chain) was captured by sequencing in a study of response to subunit inactivated influenza vaccine. TCRdb re-analysed the RT-PCR reads in MiXCR, keeping a single row per CDR3 protein. Of about 700,000 distinct CDR3 sequences in the sample, 14% are singletons; the top ten hold around 6.5%. Study findings and constraints: Authors suggested each seasonal flu vaccination may recruit only limited numbers of new T cells.

This clonotype was detected only a few times. Its antigen is unidentified. The CDR3 is made up of 14 amino acids. V was pared by 2 bases and J by 7 bases, with 12 bases between. Germline loops: CDR1 MDHEN, CDR2 SYDVKM. The sequence was obtained from a man between 50 and 59 years old who received an inactivated influenza vaccine. Sequences were derived from PBMCs from blood, sampled 14 to 15 days before vaccination. The genes are TRBV28 and TRBJ1-5, with D unresolved. In DNA, the CDR3 is TGTGCCAGCAGTTTAGGGAGCGGAGGACAGCCCCAGCATTTT. It is translated as CASSLGSGGQPQHF.